What follows are 10 T cell receptor beta chains derived from one specimen sequenced in a study of shared clonotypes between healthy human individuals. Some clones are missing from TCRdb's copy, which holds only in-frame ones; the method was immunoSEQ multiplex PCR. The data show about 1 million clones, 75% seen once. The specimen was memory CD4+ T cells sorted from blood. Regarding subset: CD45RA-negative fraction. These receptors all come from a man between 18 and 35 years old in good health.

This sequence joins TRBV6-5 and TRBJ2-6; D is perhaps TRBD1 or TRBD2 (5 bases each). The CDR3 runs 16 residues. Germline CDR1 and CDR2: MNHEY and SVGAGI. V was trimmed by 4 bases and J by 4 bases, leaving 14 bases between them. The CDR3 here is CASSLGRQSGANVLTF. CDR3 in DNA: TGTGCCAGCAGTTTGGGGAGACAGTCAGGGGCCAACGTCCTGACTTTC.

This clone showed up just a few times. The J gene is TRBJ1-2, the V gene TRBV7-2; D is unclear. This CDR3 region has 14 residues. Looked up from germline, CDR1 is SGHTA and CDR2 is FQGNSA. V shed 2 bases and J shed 5 bases, with 12 bases lying between them. The CDR3, as DNA: TGTGCCAGCAGCTTAATATCACAGTCTTATGGCTACACCTTC. Translation gives CASSLISQSYGYTF.

This sequence joins TRBV27 and TRBJ1-6; TRBD1 might be the D (6 bases). The CDR3 is 14 residues long. The V and J ends lost 7 bases and 14 bases respectively, with 21 bases between them. CDR1 MNHEY and CDR2 SMNVEV come from the germline V gene (reference sequence). The DNA for the CDR3 is TGTGCCAGCACCCCCCTTATCGGGACAACATCCCTCCACTTT. Amino acids: CASTPLIGTTSLHF.

The chain joins TRBV4-1 to TRBJ2-3; D might be TRBD2 (5 bases). This CDR3 has 15 residues. Germline V lookup: CDR1 MGHRA, CDR2 YSYEKL. Trimming left V 4 bases short and J 0 bases short, with 11 bases between. The CDR3 coding sequence is TGCGCCAGCAGCCCCCATGGACTGAGCACAGATACGCAGTATTTT. Protein product: CASSPHGLSTDTQYF.

This clone appeared many times. The V call is TRBV15, the J call TRBJ2-1; 11 bases fit TRBD2. The CDR3 is 15 amino acids. Germline trimming cut 3 bases from V and 5 bases from J; bases unmatched to any gene: 3. Germline V gene sequence: CDR1 LNHNV, CDR2 YYDKDF (reference sequence). The CDR3 region is CATSRFSGGDNEQFF. The CDR3, as DNA: TGTGCCACCAGCAGGTTTAGCGGGGGGGACAATGAGCAGTTCTTC.

Points on this clone: The sample holds other DNA sequences that translate to the same CDR3. V usage is TRBV10-3 and J usage is TRBJ2-1; D is undetermined. CDR1 and CDR2 (germline): ENHRY, SYGVKD. Deletions cut 3 bases from V and 6 bases from J, with 6 bases between. CDR3 length equals 12 residues. CDR3 DNA: TGTGCCATCAGTGACTGGGGCAATGAGCAGTTCTTC. This translates into CAISDWGNEQFF.

This sequence joins TRBV9 and TRBJ2-7; 10 bases map to TRBD1. V shed 1 base, J shed 3 bases, and the junction held 1 base outside the gene matches. CDR3 size: 14 residues. The V gene's germline CDR1 is SGDLS and CDR2 YYNGEE. The CDR3 loop is CASSVWDRGYEQYF. CDR3 sequence (DNA): TGTGCCAGCAGCGTATGGGACAGGGGCTACGAGCAGTACTTC.

The gene calls are TRBV30 and TRBJ1-6, with a tentative D call TRBD1 (6 bases). The germline V gene has CDR1 GTSNPN and CDR2 SVGIG (reference sequence). Trimming removed 5 bases from V and 2 bases from J, with 10 bases in between. The CDR3 spans 14 residues. The chain's CDR3 is CAWSRDTYNSPLHF. The CDR3 DNA sequence: TGTGCCTGGTCCCGGGACACCTATAATTCACCCCTCCACTTT.

V and J are TRBV2 and TRBJ1-1; possible D gene TRBD1, 6 bases. Trimming took off 4 bases at V and 7 bases at J, with 7 bases between the two ends. Germline CDR1 reads SNHLY; CDR2 reads FYNNEI. The CDR3 runs 11 residues. The CDR3 region has the DNA TGTGCCAGCAGTGGACAGGTTGAAGCTTTCTTT. It encodes CASSGQVEAFF.

The chain links TRBV2 to TRBJ2-3; D is possibly TRBD1 or TRBD2 (6 bases each). The CDR3 sequence is 14 residues long. Germline loops: CDR1 SNHLY, CDR2 FYNNEI. The germline V and J ends were trimmed by 1 base and 11 bases, with 16 bases remaining between them. The CDR3 DNA reads TGTGCCAGCAGTGAAGGAAACCGGGGGCTAGGGCAGTATTTT. The encoded protein is CASSEGNRGLGQYF.